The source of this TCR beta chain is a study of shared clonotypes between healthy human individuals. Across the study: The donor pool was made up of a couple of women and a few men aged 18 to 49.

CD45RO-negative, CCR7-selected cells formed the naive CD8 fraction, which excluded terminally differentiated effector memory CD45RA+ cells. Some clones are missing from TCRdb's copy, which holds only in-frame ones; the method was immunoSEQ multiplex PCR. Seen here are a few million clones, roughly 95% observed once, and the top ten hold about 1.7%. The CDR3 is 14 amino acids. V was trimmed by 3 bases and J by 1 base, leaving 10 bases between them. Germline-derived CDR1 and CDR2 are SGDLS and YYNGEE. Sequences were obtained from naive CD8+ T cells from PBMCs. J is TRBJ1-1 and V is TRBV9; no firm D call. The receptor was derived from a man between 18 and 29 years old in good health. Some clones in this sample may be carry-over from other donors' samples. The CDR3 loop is CASSAFASNTEAFF. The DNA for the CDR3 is TGTGCCAGCAGCGCCTTCGCTTCGAACACTGAAGCTTTCTTT.